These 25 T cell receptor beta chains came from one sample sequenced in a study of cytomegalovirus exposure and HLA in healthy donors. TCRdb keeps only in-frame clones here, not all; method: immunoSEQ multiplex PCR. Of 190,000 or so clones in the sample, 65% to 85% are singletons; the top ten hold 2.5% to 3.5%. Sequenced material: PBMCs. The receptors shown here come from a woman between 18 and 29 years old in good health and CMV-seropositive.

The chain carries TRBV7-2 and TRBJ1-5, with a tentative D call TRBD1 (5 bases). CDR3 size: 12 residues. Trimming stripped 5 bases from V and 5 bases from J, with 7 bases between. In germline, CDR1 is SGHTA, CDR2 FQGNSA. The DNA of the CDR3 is TGTGCCAGCAGCCAAGGGGATCAGCCCCAGCATTTT. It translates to CASSQGDQPQHF.

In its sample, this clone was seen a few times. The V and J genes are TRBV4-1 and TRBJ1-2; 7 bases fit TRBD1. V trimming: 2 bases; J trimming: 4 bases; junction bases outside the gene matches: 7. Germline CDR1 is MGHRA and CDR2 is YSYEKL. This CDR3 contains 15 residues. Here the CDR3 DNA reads TGCGCCAGCAGCCAACCCACCGGGACAGCCTATGGCTACACCTTC. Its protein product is CASSQPTGTAYGYTF.

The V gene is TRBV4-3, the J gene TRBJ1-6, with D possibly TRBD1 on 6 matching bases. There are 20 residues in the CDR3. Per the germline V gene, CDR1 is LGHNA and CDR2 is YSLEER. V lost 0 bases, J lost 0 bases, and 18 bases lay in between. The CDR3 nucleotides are TGCGCCAGCAGCCAAGAGCCGGGACAAGGGGTGAGCTCCTATAATTCACCCCTCCACTTT. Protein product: CASSQEPGQGVSSYNSPLHF.

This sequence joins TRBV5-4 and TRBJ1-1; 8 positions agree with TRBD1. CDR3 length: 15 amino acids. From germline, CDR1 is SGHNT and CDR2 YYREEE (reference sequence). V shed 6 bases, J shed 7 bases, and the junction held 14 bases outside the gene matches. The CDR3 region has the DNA TGTGCCAGCACACCAGGGGGCCCTAAGGATCTTGAAGCTTTCTTT. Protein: CASTPGGPKDLEAFF.

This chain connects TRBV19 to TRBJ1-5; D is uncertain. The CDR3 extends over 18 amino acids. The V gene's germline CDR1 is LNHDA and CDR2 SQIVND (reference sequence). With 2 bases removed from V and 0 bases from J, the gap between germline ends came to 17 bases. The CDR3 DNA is TGTGCCAGTAGTATACCGGGAATTCTTGGTTATAGCAATCAGCCCCAGCATTTT. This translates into CASSIPGILGYSNQPQHF.

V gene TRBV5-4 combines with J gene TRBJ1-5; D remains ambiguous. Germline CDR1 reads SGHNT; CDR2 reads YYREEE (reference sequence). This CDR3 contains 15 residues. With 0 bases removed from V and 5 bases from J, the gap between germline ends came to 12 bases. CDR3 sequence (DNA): TGTGCCAGCAGCTTGGGCACCAGTACCGATCAGCCCCAGCATTTT. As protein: CASSLGTSTDQPQHF.

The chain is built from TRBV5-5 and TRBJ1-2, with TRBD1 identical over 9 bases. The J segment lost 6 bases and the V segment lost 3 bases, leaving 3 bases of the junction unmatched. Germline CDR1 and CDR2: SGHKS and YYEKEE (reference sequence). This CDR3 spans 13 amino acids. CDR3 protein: CASSWGQGDGYTF. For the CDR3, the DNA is TGTGCCAGCAGCTGGGGACAGGGAGATGGCTACACCTTC.

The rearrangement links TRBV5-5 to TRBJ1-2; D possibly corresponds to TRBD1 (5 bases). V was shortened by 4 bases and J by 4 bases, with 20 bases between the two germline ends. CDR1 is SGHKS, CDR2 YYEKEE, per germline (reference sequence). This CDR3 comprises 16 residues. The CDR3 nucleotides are TGTGCCAGCAGCCGGTTGGGGCAGGGTGGACCCTATGGCTACACCTTC. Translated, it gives CASSRLGQGGPYGYTF.

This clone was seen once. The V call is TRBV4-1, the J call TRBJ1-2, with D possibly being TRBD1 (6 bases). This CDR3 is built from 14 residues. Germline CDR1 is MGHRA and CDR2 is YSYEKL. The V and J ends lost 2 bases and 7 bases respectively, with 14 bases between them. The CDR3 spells CASSQPDRIIGYTF. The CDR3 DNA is TGCGCCAGCAGCCAACCCGACAGGATAATTGGCTACACCTTC.

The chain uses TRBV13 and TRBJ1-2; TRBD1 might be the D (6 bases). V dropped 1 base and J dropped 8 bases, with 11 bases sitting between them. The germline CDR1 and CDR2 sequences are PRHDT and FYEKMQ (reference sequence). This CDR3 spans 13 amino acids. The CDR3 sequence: CASSLEGVRGYTF. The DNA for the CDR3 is TGTGCCAGCAGCTTAGAGGGGGTGAGAGGCTACACCTTC.

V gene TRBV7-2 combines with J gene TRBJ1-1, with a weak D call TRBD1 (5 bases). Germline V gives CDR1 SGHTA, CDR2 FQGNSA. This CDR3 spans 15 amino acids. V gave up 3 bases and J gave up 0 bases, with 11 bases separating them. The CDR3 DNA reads TGTGCCAGCAGCTTGGGGCGCGTAGTGAACACTGAAGCTTTCTTT. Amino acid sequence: CASSLGRVVNTEAFF.

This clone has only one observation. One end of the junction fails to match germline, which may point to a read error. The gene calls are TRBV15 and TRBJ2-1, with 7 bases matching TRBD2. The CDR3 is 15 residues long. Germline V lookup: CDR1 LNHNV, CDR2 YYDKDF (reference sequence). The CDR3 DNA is TGTGCCACCAGCCCTGCCGGGACTAAGCGCAATGGGCAGTTCTTC. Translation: CATSPAGTKRNGQFF.

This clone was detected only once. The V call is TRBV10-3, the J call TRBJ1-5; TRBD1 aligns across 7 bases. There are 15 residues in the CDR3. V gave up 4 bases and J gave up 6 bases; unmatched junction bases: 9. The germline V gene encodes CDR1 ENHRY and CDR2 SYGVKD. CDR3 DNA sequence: TGTGCCATCAGTGGGACAGGACCTCCCAGTCAGCCCCAGCATTTT. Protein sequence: CAISGTGPPSQPQHF.

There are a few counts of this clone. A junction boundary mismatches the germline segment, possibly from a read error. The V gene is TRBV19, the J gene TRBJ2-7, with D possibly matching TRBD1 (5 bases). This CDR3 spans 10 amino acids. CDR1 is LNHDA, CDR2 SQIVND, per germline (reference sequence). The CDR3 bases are TGCCCGGCAGGGACCTACGAGCAGTACTTC. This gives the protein CPAGTYEQYF.

The CDR3 protein is CASWDLRTSANTQYF. CDR3 DNA sequence: TGCGCCAGCTGGGATTTGCGGACTAGCGCAAATACGCAGTATTTT. V and J are TRBV5-1 and TRBJ2-3; 9 positions match TRBD2. V lost 7 bases, J lost 7 bases, and 13 bases stayed unmatched. Looked up from germline, CDR1 is SGHRS and CDR2 is YFSETQ. The CDR3 contains 15 residues. Full variable domain (remainder filled in from reference TRBV5-1 and TRBJ2-3): KAGVTQTPRYLIKTRGQQVTLSCSPISGHRSVSWYQQTPGQGLQFLFEYFSETQRNKGNFPGRFSGRQFSNSRSEMNVSTLELGDSALYLCASWDLRTSANTQYFGPGTRLTVL.

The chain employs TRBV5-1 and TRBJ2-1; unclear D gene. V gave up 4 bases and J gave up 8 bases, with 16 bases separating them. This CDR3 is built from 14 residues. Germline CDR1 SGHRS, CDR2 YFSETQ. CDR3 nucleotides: TGCGCCAGCAGCACCGAGCTAGAGACTGATGAGCAGTTCTTC. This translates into CASSTELETDEQFF.

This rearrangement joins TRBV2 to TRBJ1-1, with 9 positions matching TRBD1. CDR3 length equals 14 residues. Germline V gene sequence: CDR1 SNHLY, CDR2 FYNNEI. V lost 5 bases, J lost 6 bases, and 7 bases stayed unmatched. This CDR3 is CASSPGQGISEAFF. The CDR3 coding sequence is TGTGCCAGCAGTCCGGGACAGGGTATCTCTGAAGCTTTCTTT. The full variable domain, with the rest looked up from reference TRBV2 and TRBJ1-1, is EPEVTQTPSHQVTQMGQEVILRCVPISNHLYFYWYRQILGQKVEFLVSFYNNEISEKSEIFDDQFSVERPDGSNFTLKIRSTKLEDSAMYFCASSPGQGISEAFFGQGTRLTVV.

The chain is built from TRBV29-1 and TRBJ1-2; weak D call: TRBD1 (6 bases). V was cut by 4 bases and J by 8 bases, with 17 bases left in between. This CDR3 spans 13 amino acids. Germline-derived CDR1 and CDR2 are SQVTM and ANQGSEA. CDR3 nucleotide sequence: TGCAGCGTTGGGGGGGGCTCGTCGGAGGGCTACACCTTC. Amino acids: CSVGGGSSEGYTF.

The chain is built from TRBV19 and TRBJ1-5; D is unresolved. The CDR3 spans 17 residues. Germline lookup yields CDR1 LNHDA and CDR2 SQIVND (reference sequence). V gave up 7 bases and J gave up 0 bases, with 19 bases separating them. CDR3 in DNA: TGTGCCAGTACCGATCTCAAAACGAGGTATAGCAATCAGCCCCAGCATTTT. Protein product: CASTDLKTRYSNQPQHF.

The DNA for the CDR3 is TGCGCCAGCAGCGGGGACGGGGGTAGTGGAACTGAAGCTTTCTTT. Its protein is CASSGDGGSGTEAFF. This sequence joins TRBV5-1 and TRBJ1-1; D might be TRBD1 (5 bases). Trimming took off 4 bases at V and 5 bases at J, with 18 bases between the two ends. Germline V gene lookup returns CDR1 SGHRS and CDR2 YFSETQ. This CDR3 is 15 amino acids long.

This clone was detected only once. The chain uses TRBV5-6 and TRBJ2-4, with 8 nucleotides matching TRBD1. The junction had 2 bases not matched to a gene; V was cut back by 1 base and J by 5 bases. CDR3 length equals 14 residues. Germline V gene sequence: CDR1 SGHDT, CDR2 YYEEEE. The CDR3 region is CASSLQGAENIQYF. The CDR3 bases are TGTGCCAGCAGCTTGCAGGGGGCTGAAAACATTCAGTACTTC.

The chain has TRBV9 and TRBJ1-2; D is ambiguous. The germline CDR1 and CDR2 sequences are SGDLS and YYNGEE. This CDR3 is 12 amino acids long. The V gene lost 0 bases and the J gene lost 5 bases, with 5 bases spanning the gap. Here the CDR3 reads CASSVGSYGYTF. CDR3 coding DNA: TGTGCCAGCAGCGTAGGTAGTTATGGCTACACCTTC.

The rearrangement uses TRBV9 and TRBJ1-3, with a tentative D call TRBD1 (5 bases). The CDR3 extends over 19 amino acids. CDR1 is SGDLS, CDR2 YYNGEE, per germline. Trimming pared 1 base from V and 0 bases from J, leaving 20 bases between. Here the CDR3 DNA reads TGTGCCAGCAGCGTATTCCCGCAGGGTGGCCTAAACTCTGGAAACACCATATATTTT. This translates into CASSVFPQGGLNSGNTIYF.

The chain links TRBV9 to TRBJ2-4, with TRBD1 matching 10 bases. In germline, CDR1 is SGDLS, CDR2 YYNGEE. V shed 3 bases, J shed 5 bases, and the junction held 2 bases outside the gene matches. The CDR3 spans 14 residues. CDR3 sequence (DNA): TGTGCCAGCAGCGGAGGGACAGGGGAAAACATTCAGTACTTC. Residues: CASSGGTGENIQYF.

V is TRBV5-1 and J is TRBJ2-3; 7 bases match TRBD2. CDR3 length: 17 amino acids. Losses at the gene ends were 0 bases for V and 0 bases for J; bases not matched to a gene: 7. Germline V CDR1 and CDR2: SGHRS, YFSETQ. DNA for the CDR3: TGCGCCAGCAGCTTGGGTCTTCGGGGGGACAGCACAGATACGCAGTATTTT. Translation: CASSLGLRGDSTDTQYF.